The source of this T cell receptor (beta chain) is a study of blood T cell repertoires in COVID-19. Looking at the study overall: PBMCs, B-cell-depleted T cells, or T cells provided the cDNA or gDNA that made up the material.

Germline V lookup: CDR1 LNHDA, CDR2 SQIVND (reference sequence). V gave up 7 bases and J gave up 2 bases; unmatched junction bases: 10. CDR3 length: 18 amino acids. TCRdb's copy holds only in-frame clones and misses some; the assay was immunoSEQ multiplex PCR. The table shows 150,000 to 180,000 clones, with roughly four fifths occurring only once. The origin of this receptor is a man aged 50-59 years who had recovered from COVID-19. Material for sequencing was PBMCs or T cells enriched from blood (not recorded which). The rearrangement links TRBV19 to TRBJ2-1; 14 bases match TRBD2. In DNA form, the CDR3 reads TGTGCCAGTACAATAGGGGGACTAGCGGGGGAAGCCTACAATGAGCAGTTCTTC. It is translated as CASTIGGLAGEAYNEQFF.